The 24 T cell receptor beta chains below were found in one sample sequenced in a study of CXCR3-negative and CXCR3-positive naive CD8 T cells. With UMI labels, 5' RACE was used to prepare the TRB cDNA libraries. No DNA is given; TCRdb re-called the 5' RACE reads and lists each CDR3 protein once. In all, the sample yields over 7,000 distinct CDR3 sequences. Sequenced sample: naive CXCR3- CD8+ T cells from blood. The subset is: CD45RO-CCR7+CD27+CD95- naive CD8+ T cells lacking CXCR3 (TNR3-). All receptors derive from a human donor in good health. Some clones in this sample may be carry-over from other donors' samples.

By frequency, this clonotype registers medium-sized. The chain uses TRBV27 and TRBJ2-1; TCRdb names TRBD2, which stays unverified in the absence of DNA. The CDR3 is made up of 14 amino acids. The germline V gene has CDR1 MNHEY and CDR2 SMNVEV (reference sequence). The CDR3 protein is CASSLWEGSNEQFF.

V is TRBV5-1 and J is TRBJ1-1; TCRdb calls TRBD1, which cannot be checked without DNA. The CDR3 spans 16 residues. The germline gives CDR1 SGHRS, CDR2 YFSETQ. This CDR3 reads CASSGTGTGRNTEAFF.

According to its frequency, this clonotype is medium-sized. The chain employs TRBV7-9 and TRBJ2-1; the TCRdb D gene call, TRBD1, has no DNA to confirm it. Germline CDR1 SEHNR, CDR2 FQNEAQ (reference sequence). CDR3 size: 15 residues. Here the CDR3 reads CASSKDWDSYNEQFF.

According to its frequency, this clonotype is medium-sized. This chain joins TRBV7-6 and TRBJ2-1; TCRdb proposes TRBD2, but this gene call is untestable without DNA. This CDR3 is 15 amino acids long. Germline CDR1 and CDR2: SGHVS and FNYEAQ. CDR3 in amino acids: CASSPPTSGSNEQFF.

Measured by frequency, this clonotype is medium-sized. The CDR3 protein is CASSYLDSNQPQHF. The V gene is TRBV12-3 or TRBV12-4, the J gene TRBJ1-5. CDR3 length equals 14 residues.

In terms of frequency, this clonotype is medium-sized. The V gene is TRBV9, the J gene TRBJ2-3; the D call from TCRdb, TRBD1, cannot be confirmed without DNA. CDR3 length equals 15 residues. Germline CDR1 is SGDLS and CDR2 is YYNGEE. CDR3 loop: CASSVESPPGDTQYF.

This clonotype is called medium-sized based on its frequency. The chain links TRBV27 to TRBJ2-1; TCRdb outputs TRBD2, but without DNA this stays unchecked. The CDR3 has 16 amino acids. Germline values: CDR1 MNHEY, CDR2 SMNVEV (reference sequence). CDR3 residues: CASNPGLSNWYNEQFF.

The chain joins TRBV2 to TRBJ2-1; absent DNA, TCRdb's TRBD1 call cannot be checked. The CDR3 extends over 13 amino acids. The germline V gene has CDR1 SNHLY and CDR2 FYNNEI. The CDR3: CASTARTGDEQFF.

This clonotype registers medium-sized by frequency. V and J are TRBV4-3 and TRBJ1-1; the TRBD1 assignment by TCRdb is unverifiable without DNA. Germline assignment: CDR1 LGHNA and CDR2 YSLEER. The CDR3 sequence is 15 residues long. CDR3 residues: CASSQDPQGNTEAFF.

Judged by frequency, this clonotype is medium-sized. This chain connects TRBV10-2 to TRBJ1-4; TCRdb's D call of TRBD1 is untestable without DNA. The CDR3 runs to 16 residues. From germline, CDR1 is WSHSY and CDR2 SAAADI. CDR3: CASSGQAWGRYEKLFF.

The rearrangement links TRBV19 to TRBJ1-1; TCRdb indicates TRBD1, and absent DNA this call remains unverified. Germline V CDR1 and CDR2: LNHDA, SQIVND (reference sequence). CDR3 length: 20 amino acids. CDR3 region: CASSIAGVQGRTLMNTEAFF.

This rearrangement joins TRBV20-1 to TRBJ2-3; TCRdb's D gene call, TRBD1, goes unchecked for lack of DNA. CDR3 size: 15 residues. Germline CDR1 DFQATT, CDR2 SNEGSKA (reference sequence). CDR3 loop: CSASDLNRTLPTQYF.

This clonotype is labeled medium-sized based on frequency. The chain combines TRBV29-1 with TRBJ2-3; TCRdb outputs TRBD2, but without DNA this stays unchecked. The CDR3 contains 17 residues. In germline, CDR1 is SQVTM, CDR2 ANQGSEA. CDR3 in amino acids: CSVEDGLAGPVADTQYF.

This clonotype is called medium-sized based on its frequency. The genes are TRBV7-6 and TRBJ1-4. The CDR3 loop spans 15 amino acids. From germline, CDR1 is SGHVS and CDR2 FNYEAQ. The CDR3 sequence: CASSRSGATNEKLFF.

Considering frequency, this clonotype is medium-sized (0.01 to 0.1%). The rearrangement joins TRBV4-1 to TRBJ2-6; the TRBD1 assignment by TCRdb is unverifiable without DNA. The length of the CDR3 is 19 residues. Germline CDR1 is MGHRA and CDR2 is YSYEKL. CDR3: CASSPPAGQGASGANVLTF.

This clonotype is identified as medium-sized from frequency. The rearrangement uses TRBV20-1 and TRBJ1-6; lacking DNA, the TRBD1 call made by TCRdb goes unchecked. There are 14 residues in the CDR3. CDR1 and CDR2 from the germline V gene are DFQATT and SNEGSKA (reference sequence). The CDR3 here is CSAPWGASNSPLHF.

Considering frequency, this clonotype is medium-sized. The CDR3 loop is CASSPDSGIGNNEQFF. The chain joins TRBV19 to TRBJ2-1; as DNA is missing, the TRBD2 call by TCRdb cannot be tested. CDR3 length: 16 residues. Germline CDR1 LNHDA, CDR2 SQIVND (reference sequence).

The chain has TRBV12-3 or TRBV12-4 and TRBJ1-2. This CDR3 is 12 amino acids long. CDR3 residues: CASSERIYGYTF.

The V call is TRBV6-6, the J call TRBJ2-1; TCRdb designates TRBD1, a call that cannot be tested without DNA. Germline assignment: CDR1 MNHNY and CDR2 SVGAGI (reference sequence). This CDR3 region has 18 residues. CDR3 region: CASSYSYPGPSSYNEQFF.

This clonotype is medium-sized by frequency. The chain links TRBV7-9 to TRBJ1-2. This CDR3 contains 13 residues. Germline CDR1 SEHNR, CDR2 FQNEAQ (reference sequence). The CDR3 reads CASSWTDNYGYTF.

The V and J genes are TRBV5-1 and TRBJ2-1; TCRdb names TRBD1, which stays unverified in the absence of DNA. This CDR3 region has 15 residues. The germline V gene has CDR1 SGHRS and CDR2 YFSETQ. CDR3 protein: CASSLELPPYNEQFF.

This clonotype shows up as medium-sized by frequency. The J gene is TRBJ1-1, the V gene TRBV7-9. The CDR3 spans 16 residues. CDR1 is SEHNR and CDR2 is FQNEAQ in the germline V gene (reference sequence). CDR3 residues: CASSLEKGMEGTEAFF.

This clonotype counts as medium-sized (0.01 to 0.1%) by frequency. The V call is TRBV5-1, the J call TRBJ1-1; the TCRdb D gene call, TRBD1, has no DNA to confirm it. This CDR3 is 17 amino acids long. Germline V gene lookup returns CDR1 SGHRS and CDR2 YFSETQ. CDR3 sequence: CASSRGVRQGAFTEAFF.

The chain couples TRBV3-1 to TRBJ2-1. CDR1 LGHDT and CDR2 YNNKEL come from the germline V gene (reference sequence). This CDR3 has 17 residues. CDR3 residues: CASSQVPSGSSYNEQFF.